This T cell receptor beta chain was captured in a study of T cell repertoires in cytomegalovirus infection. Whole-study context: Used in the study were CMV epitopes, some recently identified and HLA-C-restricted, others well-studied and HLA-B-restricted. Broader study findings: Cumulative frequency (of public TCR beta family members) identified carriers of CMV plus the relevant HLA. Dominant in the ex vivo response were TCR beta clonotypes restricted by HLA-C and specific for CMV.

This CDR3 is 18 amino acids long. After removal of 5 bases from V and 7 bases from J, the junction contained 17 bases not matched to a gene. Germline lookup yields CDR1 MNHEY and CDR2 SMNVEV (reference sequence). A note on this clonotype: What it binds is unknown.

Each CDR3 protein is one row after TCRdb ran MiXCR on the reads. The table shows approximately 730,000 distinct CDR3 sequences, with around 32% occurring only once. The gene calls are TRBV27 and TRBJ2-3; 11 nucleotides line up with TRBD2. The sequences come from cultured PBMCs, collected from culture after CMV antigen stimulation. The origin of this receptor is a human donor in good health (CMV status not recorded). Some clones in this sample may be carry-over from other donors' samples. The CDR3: CASSRPPMAVAGGNTQYF. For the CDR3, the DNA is TGTGCCAGCAGTCGCCCCCCAATGGCGGTAGCGGGAGGGAATACGCAGTATTTT.